This entry lists 26 T cell receptor beta chains sequenced from one sample in a study of cytomegalovirus exposure and HLA in healthy donors. Sequenced by immunoSEQ multiplex PCR; TCRdb stores in-frame clones only, minus some. This sample has tens of thousands of clones; 85% to 90% occur once, and the top ten carry approximately 4.2%. Sequencing was done on a sample of PBMCs. Source of these receptors: a woman aged 18-29 years in good health and CMV-seropositive.

V and J are TRBV7-6 and TRBJ2-2; possible D gene TRBD1, 5 bases. Trimming shortened V by 2 bases and J by 11 bases, and 12 bases separated the two germline ends. The CDR3 has 13 amino acids. CDR1 is SGHVS, CDR2 FNYEAQ, per germline. CDR3 in DNA: TGTGCCAGCAGCTTACCTTCCCAGGGTGAGCTGTTTTTT. Translated: CASSLPSQGELFF.

This clone was found once. The chain is built from TRBV28 and TRBJ2-7; D possibly corresponds to TRBD2 (5 bases). CDR3 size: 16 residues. Germline V gene sequence: CDR1 MDHEN, CDR2 SYDVKM. The V and J ends lost 3 bases and 0 bases respectively, with 15 bases between them. The CDR3 loop is CASSFLPWRSSYEQYF. The DNA for the CDR3 is TGTGCCAGCAGTTTTCTTCCGTGGAGGAGCTCCTACGAGCAGTACTTC.

This clone came up once. The chain recombines TRBV5-4 with TRBJ2-5; D might be TRBD1 (6 bases). V lost 0 bases to trimming and J lost 2 bases, with 8 bases between them. Germline CDR1 and CDR2: SGHNT and YYREEE (reference sequence). The CDR3 is 14 amino acids. The CDR3 loop reads CASSLEQGQETQYF. In nucleotides, the CDR3 is TGTGCCAGCAGCTTGGAACAGGGACAAGAGACCCAGTACTTC.

V is TRBV11-3 and J is TRBJ1-1; 10 bases match TRBD1. CDR1 SGHNT and CDR2 YENEEA come from the germline V gene. V trimming: 4 bases; J trimming: 6 bases; junction bases outside the gene matches: 2. The CDR3 sequence is 13 residues long. In DNA form, the CDR3 reads TGTGCCAGCAGCTCGGACAGGGGGTCTGAAGCTTTCTTT. It is translated as CASSSDRGSEAFF. The complete variable domain, with remaining parts taken from reference TRBV11-3 and TRBJ1-1, reads EAGVVQSPRYKIIEKKQPVAFWCNPISGHNTLYWYLQNLGQGPELLIRYENEEAVDDSQLPKDRFSAERLKGVDSTLKIQPAELGDSAVYLCASSSDRGSEAFFGQGTRLTVV.

CDR3 DNA sequence: TGTGCCAGCAGTTTAAAGGACGGGAGAGGAGGAGAGACCCAGTACTTC. Amino acids: CASSLKDGRGGETQYF. The gene calls are TRBV27 and TRBJ2-5, with D perhaps TRBD2 (6 bases). Trimming pared 2 bases from V and 4 bases from J, leaving 17 bases between. The CDR3 consists of 16 residues. Per germline, CDR1 MNHEY and CDR2 SMNVEV (reference sequence).

The chain joins TRBV5-6 to TRBJ2-1, with D maybe TRBD1 (5 bases). Germline V gene lookup returns CDR1 SGHDT and CDR2 YYEEEE. CDR3 size: 17 residues. With 1 base removed from V and 0 bases from J, the gap between germline ends came to 14 bases. CDR3 amino acids: CASSLFGRVSSYNEQFF. As DNA, the CDR3 is TGTGCCAGCAGCTTGTTCGGCAGGGTATCCTCCTACAATGAGCAGTTCTTC. The whole variable domain, remainder taken from reference TRBV5-6 and TRBJ2-1, is DAGVTQSPTHLIKTRGQQVTLRCSPKSGHDTVSWYQQALGQGPQFIFQYYEEEERQRGNFPDRFSGHQFPNYSSELNVNALLLGDSALYLCASSLFGRVSSYNEQFFGPGTRLTVL.

The gene calls are TRBV30 and TRBJ2-1, with 10 bases fitting TRBD1. The CDR3 extends over 15 amino acids. Trimming cost V 4 bases and J 2 bases; bases outside gene matches: 5. Germline CDR1 and CDR2: GTSNPN and SVGIG (reference sequence). The CDR3 sequence is CAWTSGTGAYNEQFF. As DNA, the CDR3 is TGTGCCTGGACCTCTGGGACAGGGGCCTACAATGAGCAGTTCTTC. The full variable domain, rest sourced from reference TRBV30 and TRBJ2-1, is SQTIHQWPATLVQPVGSPLSLECTVEGTSNPNLYWYRQAAGRGLQLLFYSVGIGQISSEVPQNLSASRPQDRQFILSSKKLLLSDSGFYLCAWTSGTGAYNEQFFGPGTRLTVL.

This chain connects TRBV28 to TRBJ1-1, with D tentatively TRBD1 (5 bases). The ends were cut back, 7 bases at V and 0 bases at J, with 18 bases in the middle. CDR1 MDHEN and CDR2 SYDVKM come from the germline V gene. The CDR3 consists of 16 residues. The CDR3: CASMGGATFMNTEAFF. The CDR3 DNA reads as TGTGCCAGCATGGGAGGGGCGACGTTCATGAACACTGAAGCTTTCTTT.

This clone appeared a single time. The chain carries TRBV2 and TRBJ1-1, with D unresolved. V lost 4 bases and J lost 6, with 12 bases in between. CDR3 length equals 13 residues. Germline CDR1 is SNHLY and CDR2 is FYNNEI. The CDR3 protein is CASSAEAHSEAFF. CDR3 coding DNA: TGTGCCAGCAGTGCCGAGGCGCACTCTGAAGCTTTCTTT.

The chain uses TRBV30 and TRBJ1-5, with 8 bases lining up with TRBD1. Germline CDR1 GTSNPN, CDR2 SVGIG (reference sequence). The CDR3 sequence is 15 residues long. The J segment lost 6 bases and the V segment lost 2 bases, leaving 9 bases of the junction unmatched. The CDR3 DNA follows: TGTGCCTGGAGTCTAGGACAGGGCGTGGGTCAGCCCCAGCATTTT. It encodes CAWSLGQGVGQPQHF.

V and J are TRBV19 and TRBJ1-2; D possibly corresponds to TRBD1 (6 bases). The CDR3 loop spans 14 amino acids. Germline-derived CDR1 and CDR2 are LNHDA and SQIVND (reference sequence). V lost 4 bases and J lost 1, with 10 bases in between. This CDR3 reads CASSTSDSNYGYTF. The CDR3 nucleotides read TGTGCCAGTAGTACCTCGGACAGTAACTATGGCTACACCTTC.

The V and J genes are TRBV7-9 and TRBJ1-2; D remains ambiguous. CDR1 and CDR2 (germline): SEHNR, FQNEAQ (reference sequence). This CDR3 is 13 amino acids long. Trimming took 0 bases from V and 4 from J, leaving 6 bases between them. The CDR3 coding sequence is TGTGCCAGCAGCTTAGCTACAGCCTATGGCTACACCTTC. It is translated as CASSLATAYGYTF.

The chain combines TRBV11-2 with TRBJ2-3, with D perhaps TRBD1 (7 bases). Germline V gene data show CDR1 as SGHAT and CDR2 as FQNNGV. V lost 0 bases to trimming and J lost 5 bases, with 12 bases between them. The CDR3 length is 15 residues. The CDR3 sequence: CASSLEGGTVDTQYF. The CDR3 DNA follows: TGTGCCAGCAGCTTAGAGGGCGGGACAGTAGATACGCAGTATTTT.

The chain is built from TRBV2 and TRBJ1-1; 8 bases are a match to TRBD1. Germline V gene data show CDR1 as SNHLY and CDR2 as FYNNEI. This CDR3 contains 16 residues. The J segment lost 0 bases and the V segment lost 6 bases, leaving 9 bases of the junction unmatched. In nucleotides, the CDR3 is TGTGCCAGCAGCGCGGACAGGGCACGAATGAACACTGAAGCTTTCTTT. Residues: CASSADRARMNTEAFF.

This chain uses TRBV19 with TRBJ2-3; 8 nucleotides align to TRBD1. There are 13 residues in the CDR3. Germline V CDR1 and CDR2: LNHDA, SQIVND (reference sequence). The ends lost 3 bases at V and 5 bases at J; junction bases unmatched: 1. In DNA, the CDR3 is TGTGCCAGTAGTATCGACAGGGGAGATACGCAGTATTTT. This codes for CASSIDRGDTQYF. Full variable domain (outside the CDR3, taken from reference TRBV19 and TRBJ2-3): DGGITQSPKYLFRKEGQNVTLSCEQNLNHDAMYWYRQDPGQGLRLIYYSQIVNDFQKGDIAEGYSVSREKKESFPLTVTSAQKNPTAFYLCASSIDRGDTQYFGPGTRLTVL.

This chain links TRBV18 with TRBJ2-7, with 8 bases identical to TRBD1. Germline CDR1 and CDR2: KGHSH and LQKENI. The CDR3 is made up of 15 amino acids. The junction had 7 bases not matched to a gene; V was cut back by 6 bases and J by 0 bases. As DNA, the CDR3 is TGTGCCAGCTCCCCTCGGACAGGGAGCTCCTACGAGCAGTACTTC. It is translated as CASSPRTGSSYEQYF.

The rearrangement uses TRBV10-3 and TRBJ1-5, with TRBD1 matching 7 bases. This CDR3 spans 14 amino acids. The germline V gene has CDR1 ENHRY and CDR2 SYGVKD. With 5 bases clipped from V and 2 bases from J, the junction kept 3 bases outside the gene matches. CDR3 nucleotide sequence: TGTGCCATCAGTACAGGGGCGGGCAATCAGCCCCAGCATTTT. Translation: CAISTGAGNQPQHF.

The chain employs TRBV27 and TRBJ2-7, with TRBD1 matching over 7 bases. The trim removed 1 base at V and 1 base at J, leaving 7 bases unmatched. CDR1 and CDR2 (germline): MNHEY, SMNVEV (reference sequence). CDR3 size: 16 residues. The CDR3 here is CASSLWGTDPSYEQYF. In DNA form, the CDR3 reads TGTGCCAGCAGTTTATGGGGGACAGACCCTTCCTACGAGCAGTACTTC.

The V call is TRBV2, the J call TRBJ1-2; 8 bases match TRBD1. CDR1 SNHLY and CDR2 FYNNEI come from the germline V gene. The CDR3 is 15 amino acids. V shed 5 bases, J shed 6 bases, and the junction held 11 bases outside the gene matches. The CDR3 nucleotides read TGTGCCAGCAGTCTCCTAGCCAGGGGGCCCGATGGCTACACCTTC. It translates to CASSLLARGPDGYTF.

This clone was seen just once. The chain carries TRBV6-5 and TRBJ2-7; 7 nucleotides agree with TRBD2. Per the germline V gene, CDR1 is MNHEY and CDR2 is SVGAGI. This CDR3 has 11 amino acids. The ends lost 8 bases at V and 5 bases at J; junction bases unmatched: 3. Here the CDR3 reads CASRGVNEQYF. As DNA, the CDR3 is TGTGCCAGCCGGGGGGTAAACGAGCAGTACTTC.

The chain couples TRBV28 to TRBJ2-3; D possibly corresponds to TRBD1 (6 bases). The germline gives CDR1 MDHEN, CDR2 SYDVKM. V was cut by 3 bases and J by 3 bases, with 13 bases left in between. The CDR3 totals 15 residues. The CDR3 here is CASSLGAPGTDTQYF. The CDR3 DNA is TGTGCCAGCAGTTTGGGGGCCCCGGGAACAGATACGCAGTATTTT.

The chain links TRBV19 to TRBJ2-7; 9 nucleotides align to TRBD1. This CDR3 region has 14 residues. CDR1 is LNHDA, CDR2 SQIVND, per germline (reference sequence). The junction had 3 bases not matched to a gene; V was cut back by 5 bases and J by 1 base. CDR3: CASSSGTGSYEQYF. The CDR3 DNA reads as TGTGCCAGTAGTTCCGGGACAGGGTCCTACGAGCAGTACTTC.

The chain recombines TRBV19 with TRBJ1-5, with TRBD1 matching 9 bases. CDR3 length: 14 amino acids. The V segment lost 4 bases and the J segment 5 bases; nucleotides outside the gene matches: 3. Germline CDR1 is LNHDA and CDR2 is SQIVND (reference sequence). The CDR3 spells CASSTTGGDQPQHF. For the CDR3, the DNA is TGTGCCAGTAGTACGACAGGGGGGGATCAGCCCCAGCATTTT.

This clone was counted a single time. The rearrangement uses TRBV6-1 and TRBJ2-7; a possible D gene is TRBD1 (5 bases). The CDR3 loop spans 11 amino acids. CDR1 and CDR2 (germline): MNHNS, SASEGT. V was shortened by 7 bases and J by 6 bases, with 10 bases between the two germline ends. The CDR3 loop reads CASTREGEQYF. The CDR3 bases are TGTGCCAGCACCAGGGAAGGCGAGCAGTACTTC.

The table lists this clone with a count of one. The chain is built from TRBV4-2 and TRBJ2-1, with 8 bases that match TRBD2. CDR3 length: 17 residues. Germline V gene lookup returns CDR1 LGHNA and CDR2 YNFKEQ. V was pared by 4 bases and J by 9 bases, with 17 bases of the junction left unmatched. CDR3 sequence (DNA): TGTGCCAGCAGCCTTACAACGGGGGGGCCTTGGATGGGTGAGCAGTTCTTC. Residues: CASSLTTGGPWMGEQFF.

The rearrangement links TRBV18 to TRBJ1-1, with no clear D. Germline CDR1 and CDR2: KGHSH and LQKENI. V shed 2 bases and J shed 0 bases, with 7 bases lying between them. The CDR3 has 14 residues. CDR3: CASSPGALNTEAFF. As DNA, the CDR3 is TGTGCCAGCTCACCAGGAGCACTGAACACTGAAGCTTTCTTT.